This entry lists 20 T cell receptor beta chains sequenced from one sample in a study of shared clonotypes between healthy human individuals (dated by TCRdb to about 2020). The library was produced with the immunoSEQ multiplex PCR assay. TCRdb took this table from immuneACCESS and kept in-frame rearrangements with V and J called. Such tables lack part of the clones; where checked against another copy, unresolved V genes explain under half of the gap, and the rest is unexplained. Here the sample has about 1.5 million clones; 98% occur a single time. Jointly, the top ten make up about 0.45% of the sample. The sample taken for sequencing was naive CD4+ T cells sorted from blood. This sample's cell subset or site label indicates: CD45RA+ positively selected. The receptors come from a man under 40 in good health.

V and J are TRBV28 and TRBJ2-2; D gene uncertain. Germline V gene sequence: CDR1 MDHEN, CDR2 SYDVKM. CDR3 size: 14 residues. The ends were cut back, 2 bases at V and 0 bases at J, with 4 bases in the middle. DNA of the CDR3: TGTGCCAGCAGTTTAGGGTCGAACACCGGGGAGCTGTTTTTT. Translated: CASSLGSNTGELFF. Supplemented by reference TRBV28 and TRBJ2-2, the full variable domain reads DVKVTQSSRYLVKRTGEKVFLECVQDMDHENMFWYRQDPGLGLRLIYFSYDVKMKEKGDIPEGYSVSREKKERFSLILESASTNQTSMYLCASSLGSNTGELFFGEGSRLTVL.

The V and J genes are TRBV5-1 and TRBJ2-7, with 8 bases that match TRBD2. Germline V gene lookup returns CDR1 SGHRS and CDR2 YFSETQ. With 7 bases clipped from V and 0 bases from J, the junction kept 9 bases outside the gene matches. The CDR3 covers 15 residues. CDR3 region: CASSLPGGSSYEQYF. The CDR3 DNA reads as TGCGCCAGCTCTTTACCGGGGGGGTCCTCCTACGAGCAGTACTTC.

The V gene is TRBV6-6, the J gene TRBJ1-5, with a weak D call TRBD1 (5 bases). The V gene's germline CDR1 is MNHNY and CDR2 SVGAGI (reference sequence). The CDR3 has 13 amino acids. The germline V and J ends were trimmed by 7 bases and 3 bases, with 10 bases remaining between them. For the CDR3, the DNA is TGTGCCAGCAAACAGGTGACCAATCAGCCCCAGCATTTT. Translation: CASKQVTNQPQHF.

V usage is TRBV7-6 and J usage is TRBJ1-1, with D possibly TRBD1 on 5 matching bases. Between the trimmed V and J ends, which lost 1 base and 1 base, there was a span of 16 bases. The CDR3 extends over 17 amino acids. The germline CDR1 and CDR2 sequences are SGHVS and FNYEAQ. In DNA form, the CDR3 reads TGTGCCAGCAGCTTAGGCCGACGGGGCGATAGGAACACTGAAGCTTTCTTT. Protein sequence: CASSLGRRGDRNTEAFF.

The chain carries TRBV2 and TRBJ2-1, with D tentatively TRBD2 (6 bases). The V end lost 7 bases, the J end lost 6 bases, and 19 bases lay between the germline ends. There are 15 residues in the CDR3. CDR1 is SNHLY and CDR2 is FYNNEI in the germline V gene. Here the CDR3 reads CASTRDSEVSNEQFF. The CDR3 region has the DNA TGTGCCAGCACCCGGGACTCAGAGGTTTCCAATGAGCAGTTCTTC.

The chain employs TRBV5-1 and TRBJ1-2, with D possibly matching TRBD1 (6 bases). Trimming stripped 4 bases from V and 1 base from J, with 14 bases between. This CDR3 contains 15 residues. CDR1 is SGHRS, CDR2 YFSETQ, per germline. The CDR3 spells CASSPDRNNNYGYTF. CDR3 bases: TGCGCCAGCAGCCCAGACAGGAACAATAACTATGGCTACACCTTC.

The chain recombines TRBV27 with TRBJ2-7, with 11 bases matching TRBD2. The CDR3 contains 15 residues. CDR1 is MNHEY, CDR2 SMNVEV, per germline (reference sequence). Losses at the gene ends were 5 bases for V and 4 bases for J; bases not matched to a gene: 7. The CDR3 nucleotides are TGTGCCAGCAGTCGGACTAGCGGGTTTCGGTACGAGCAGTACTTC. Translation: CASSRTSGFRYEQYF.

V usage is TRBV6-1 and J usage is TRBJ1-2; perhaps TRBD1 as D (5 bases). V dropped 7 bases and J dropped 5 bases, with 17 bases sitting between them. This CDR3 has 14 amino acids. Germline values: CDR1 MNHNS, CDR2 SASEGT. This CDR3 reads CASTSGPSQYGYTF. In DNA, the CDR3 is TGTGCCAGCACCTCGGGACCCTCCCAATATGGCTACACCTTC.

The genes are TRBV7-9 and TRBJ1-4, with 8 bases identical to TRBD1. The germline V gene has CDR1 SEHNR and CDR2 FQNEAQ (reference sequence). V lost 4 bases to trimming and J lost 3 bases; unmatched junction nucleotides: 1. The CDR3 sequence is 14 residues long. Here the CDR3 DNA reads TGTGCCAGCAGCTCGGACAGGGCTAATGAAAAACTGTTTTTT. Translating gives CASSSDRANEKLFF. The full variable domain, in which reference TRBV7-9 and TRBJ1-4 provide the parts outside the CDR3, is DTGVSQNPRHKITKRGQNVTFRCDPISEHNRLYWYRQTLGQGPEFLTYFQNEAQLEKSRLLSDRFSAERPKGSFSTLEIQRTEQGDSAMYLCASSSDRANEKLFFGSGTQLSVL.

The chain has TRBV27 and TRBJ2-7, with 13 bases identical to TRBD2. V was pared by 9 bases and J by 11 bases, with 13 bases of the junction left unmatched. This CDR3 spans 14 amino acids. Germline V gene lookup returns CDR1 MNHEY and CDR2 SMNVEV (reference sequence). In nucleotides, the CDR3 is TGTGCCAGTTTCTCCGCTGGGACTAGCGGGATAGAGTACTTC. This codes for CASFSAGTSGIEYF.

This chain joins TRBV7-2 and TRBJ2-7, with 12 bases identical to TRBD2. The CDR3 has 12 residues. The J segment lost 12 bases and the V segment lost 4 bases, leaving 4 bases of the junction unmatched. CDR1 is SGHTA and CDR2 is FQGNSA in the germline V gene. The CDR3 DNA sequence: TGTGCCAGCAGCTCTGGACTAGCGGGAATGTACTTC. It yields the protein CASSSGLAGMYF.

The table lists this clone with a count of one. CDR3 residues: CASSLAPTGRWAGIQETQYF. Here the CDR3 DNA reads TGTGCCAGCAGCTTAGCCCCCACAGGAAGGTGGGCGGGGATCCAAGAGACCCAGTACTTC. The chain links TRBV7-2 to TRBJ2-5, with a possible D match to TRBD2 (6 bases). Germline V gene sequence: CDR1 SGHTA, CDR2 FQGNSA. The CDR3 totals 20 residues. The V gene lost 0 bases and the J gene lost 1 base, with 24 bases spanning the gap.

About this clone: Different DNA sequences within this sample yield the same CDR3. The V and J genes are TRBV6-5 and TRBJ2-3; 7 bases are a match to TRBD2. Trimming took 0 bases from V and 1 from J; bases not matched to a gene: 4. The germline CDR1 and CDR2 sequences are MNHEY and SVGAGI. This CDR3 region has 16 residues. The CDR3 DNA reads TGTGCCAGCAGTTACTCGGGAGGGTTAGGCACAGATACGCAGTATTTT. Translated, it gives CASSYSGGLGTDTQYF.

CDR3 in amino acids: CASSEGQGETQYF. As DNA, the CDR3 is TGTGCCAGCAGTGAAGGACAGGGCGAGACCCAGTACTTC. The chain recombines TRBV2 with TRBJ2-5, with 7 positions matching TRBD1. The CDR3 is 13 amino acids. After removal of 1 base from V and 5 bases from J, the junction contained 1 base not matched to a gene. CDR1 is SNHLY and CDR2 is FYNNEI in the germline V gene.

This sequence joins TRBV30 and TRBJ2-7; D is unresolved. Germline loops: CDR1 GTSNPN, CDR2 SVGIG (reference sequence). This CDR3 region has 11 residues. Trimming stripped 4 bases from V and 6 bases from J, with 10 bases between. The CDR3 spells CAWKDSGEQYF. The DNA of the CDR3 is TGTGCCTGGAAAGACTCGGGCGAGCAGTACTTC. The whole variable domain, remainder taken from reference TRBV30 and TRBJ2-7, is SQTIHQWPATLVQPVGSPLSLECTVEGTSNPNLYWYRQAAGRGLQLLFYSVGIGQISSEVPQNLSASRPQDRQFILSSKKLLLSDSGFYLCAWKDSGEQYFGPGTRLTVT.

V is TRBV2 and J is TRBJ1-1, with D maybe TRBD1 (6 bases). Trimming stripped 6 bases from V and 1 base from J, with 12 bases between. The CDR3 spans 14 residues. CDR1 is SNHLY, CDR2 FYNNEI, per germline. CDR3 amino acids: CASRVETGNTEAFF. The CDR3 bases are TGTGCCAGCAGGGTCGAGACAGGGAACACTGAAGCTTTCTTT.

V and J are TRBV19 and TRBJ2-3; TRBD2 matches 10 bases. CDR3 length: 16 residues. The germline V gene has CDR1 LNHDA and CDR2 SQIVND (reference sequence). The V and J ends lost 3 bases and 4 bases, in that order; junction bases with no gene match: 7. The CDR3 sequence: CASSMTLSGRADTQYF. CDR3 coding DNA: TGTGCCAGTAGTATGACACTCAGCGGGAGGGCAGATACGCAGTATTTT.

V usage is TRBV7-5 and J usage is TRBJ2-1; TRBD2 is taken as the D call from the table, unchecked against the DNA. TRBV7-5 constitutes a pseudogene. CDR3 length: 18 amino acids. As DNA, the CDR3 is TGTGTCAGAAGCTTAAATAATGCGGGAGGGCCCTGGGAGAGTGAGCAGTTCTTC. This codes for CVRSLNNAGGPWESEQFF.

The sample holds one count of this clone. In DNA form, the CDR3 reads TGTGCCAGCACCAAGGAGCGGGAGGGTCGTGAGCAGTACTTC. It translates to CASTKEREGREQYF. The J gene is TRBJ2-7, the V gene TRBV27; 10 bases line up with TRBD2. Germline V CDR1 and CDR2: MNHEY, SMNVEV (reference sequence). CDR3 length equals 14 residues. The V gene end was trimmed by 7 bases and the J gene end by 7 bases; junction bases not matched to a gene: 10.

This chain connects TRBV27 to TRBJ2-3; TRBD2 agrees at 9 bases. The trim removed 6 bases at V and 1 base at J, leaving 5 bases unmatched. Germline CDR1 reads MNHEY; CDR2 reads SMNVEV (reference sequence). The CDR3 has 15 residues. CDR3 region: CASSPRTSGTDTQYF. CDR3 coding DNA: TGTGCCAGCAGCCCACGGACTAGCGGCACAGATACGCAGTATTTT.